The 17 T cell receptor beta chains reported below all come from one sample, sequenced in a study of molecular identifiers for immune sequencing clone quantification. MiXCR was run by TCRdb on the PCR reads, yielding one entry per CDR3 protein. The sample includes about 320,000 distinct CDR3 sequences, 20% to 25% seen only once; the top ten take 0.81%. The source material was naive CD8+ T cells from blood, with Jurkat cell RNA spiked in. The subset: FACS-sorted CD8+CD4-CCR7+CD45RA+ naive T cells. All receptors come from a human donor in good health. Some libraries in this study had Jurkat cell RNA spiked in.

Ten or more counts support this clonotype. The rearrangement links TRBV4-3 to TRBJ2-5; a possible D gene is TRBD2 (5 bases). Germline V gives CDR1 LGHNA, CDR2 YSLEER. V was cut by 0 bases and J by 0 bases, with 8 bases left in between. This CDR3 is 15 amino acids long. CDR3 nucleotide sequence: TGCGCCAGCAGCCAAGATATAGCGCACCAAGAGACCCAGTACTTC. Encoded protein: CASSQDIAHQETQYF.

This clonotype was detected many times. The chain joins TRBV2 to TRBJ2-3; no firm D call. The V gene lost 2 bases and the J gene lost 0 bases, with 9 bases spanning the gap. CDR3 length: 15 residues. Looked up from germline, CDR1 is SNHLY and CDR2 is FYNNEI. Here the CDR3 reads CASSEYDLSTDTQYF. For the CDR3, the DNA is TGTGCCAGCAGTGAATACGACCTCAGCACAGATACGCAGTATTTT.

Many counts were recorded for this clonotype. The J gene is TRBJ1-3, the V gene TRBV7-9, with D possibly TRBD1 on 5 matching bases. Germline CDR1 is SEHNR and CDR2 is FQNEAQ (reference sequence). The V gene lost 3 bases and the J gene lost 0 bases, with 12 bases spanning the gap. The CDR3 is 16 residues long. This CDR3 reads CASSLGTSSSGNTIYF. In nucleotides, the CDR3 is TGTGCCAGCAGCTTGGGGACTTCCAGCTCTGGAAACACCATATATTTT.

V is TRBV12-3 or TRBV12-4 and J is TRBJ2-7; no reliable D call. The CDR3 sequence is 11 residues long. The V end lost 5 bases, the J end lost 5 bases, and 7 bases lay between the germline ends. In nucleotides, the CDR3 is TGTGCCAGCAGTGACCAGGACGAGCAGTACTTC. It translates to CASSDQDEQYF.

This clonotype was detected only a few times. The chain employs TRBV12-5 and TRBJ1-1; D is unclear. The CDR3 length is 17 residues. The V gene's germline CDR1 is LGHNT and CDR2 FRNRAP. V lost 0 bases and J lost 1, with 15 bases in between. CDR3 residues: CASGLVPSSQRNTEAFF. Here the CDR3 DNA reads TGTGCTAGTGGTTTGGTACCATCGAGTCAGCGGAACACTGAAGCTTTCTTT. The full variable domain, completed using reference TRBV12-5 and TRBJ1-1, is DARVTQTPRHKVTEMGQEVTMRCQPILGHNTVFWYRQTMMQGLELLAYFRNRAPLDDSGMPKDRFSAEMPDATLATLKIQPSEPRDSAVYFCASGLVPSSQRNTEAFFGQGTRLTVV.

This clonotype was recorded at least ten times. The chain carries TRBV7-6 and TRBJ2-5; 12 positions agree with TRBD2. Germline CDR1 and CDR2: SGHVS and FNYEAQ. V trimming: 3 bases; J trimming: 2 bases; junction bases outside the gene matches: 10. This CDR3 comprises 18 residues. The CDR3 loop is CASSFLAGGLVGQETQYF. CDR3 nucleotide sequence: TGTGCCAGCAGCTTTCTAGCGGGGGGGCTCGTAGGGCAAGAGACCCAGTACTTC.

This clonotype has just a few counts. The rearrangement uses TRBV27 and TRBJ2-5; 10 bases are shared with TRBD2. V lost 9 bases and J lost 2; bases outside the gene matches: 6. This CDR3 comprises 14 residues. The germline gives CDR1 MNHEY, CDR2 SMNVEV (reference sequence). The CDR3 DNA reads TGTGCCAGTGGACCGGGACTAGCGCAAGAGACCCAGTACTTC. Translating it yields CASGPGLAQETQYF.

At least ten counts were recorded for this clonotype. This chain links TRBV7-2 with TRBJ2-3; 8 bases are shared with TRBD2. V lost 0 bases and J lost 9; bases outside the gene matches: 17. The germline V gene has CDR1 SGHTA and CDR2 FQGNSA. This CDR3 contains 18 residues. The CDR3 region has the DNA TGTGCCAGCAGCTTAGCGCTAATGACGGCGGGGGGCGAGTACACGCAGTATTTT. It codes for CASSLALMTAGGEYTQYF.

Worth noting for this clonotype: At one of its ends the junction is not consistent with the germline gene, which may arise from a read error. The rearrangement uses TRBV20-1 and TRBJ2-1, with 9 nucleotides matching TRBD2. Germline V gene sequence: CDR1 DFQATT, CDR2 SNEGSKA (reference sequence). The CDR3 extends over 16 amino acids. CDR3 in DNA: TGCGGTGCTAGAGATAGCAGGGTAGCGGGGGTCGGTGAGCAGTTCTTC. Its protein is CGARDSRVAGVGEQFF.

CDR3: CASSFGTGDSNEQYF. The CDR3 DNA sequence: TGTGCCAGCAGCTTTGGGACAGGGGATAGTAACGAGCAGTACTTC. The V call is TRBV5-8, the J call TRBJ2-7; 10 bases map to TRBD1. Germline loops: CDR1 SGHTS, CDR2 YDEGEE. CDR3 length: 15 amino acids. With 2 bases clipped from V and 5 bases from J, the junction kept 7 bases outside the gene matches.

This clonotype was seen repeatedly, ten times or more. This rearrangement joins TRBV4-3 to TRBJ1-1, with D uncertain. V dropped 4 bases and J dropped 0 bases, with 9 bases sitting between them. The CDR3 runs to 14 residues. Germline CDR1 reads LGHNA; CDR2 reads YSLEER. The CDR3 spells CASSPSRLNTEAFF. The DNA of the CDR3 is TGCGCCAGCAGCCCCAGTCGTCTGAACACTGAAGCTTTCTTT.

This clonotype was recorded many times. CDR3 nucleotide sequence: TGCAGTGCCGAGGGACAGGGGCTCCCCGAGCAGTACTTC. Residues: CSAEGQGLPEQYF. V and J are TRBV20-1 and TRBJ2-7; 10 bases agree with TRBD1. This CDR3 has 13 amino acids. Looked up from germline, CDR1 is DFQATT and CDR2 is SNEGSKA (reference sequence). V was clipped by 6 bases and J by 6 bases; unmatched bases: 8.

This clonotype occurred many times. V is TRBV29-1 and J is TRBJ2-3; D may be TRBD1 (6 bases). The CDR3 contains 14 residues. CDR1 is SQVTM, CDR2 ANQGSEA, per germline. Trimming left V 0 bases short and J 6 bases short, with 13 bases between. The CDR3 DNA reads as TGCAGCGTTGAAGAGGCAGGGGAAACGGATACGCAGTATTTT. Protein product: CSVEEAGETDTQYF.

Turning to this clonotype: Possible read error: a much larger clone is one base away. V usage is TRBV19 and J usage is TRBJ2-1, with 11 bases that match TRBD1. Germline CDR1 reads LNHDA; CDR2 reads SQIVND (reference sequence). This CDR3 region has 15 residues. V gave up 8 bases and J gave up 12 bases; unmatched junction bases: 15. CDR3 sequence: CASESGTGGWYGQFF. The CDR3 DNA is TGTGCCAGTGAATCCGGGACAGGGGGTTGGTATGGGCAGTTCTTC.

CDR3 protein: CASSLMGRRGETQYF. The CDR3 DNA reads TGTGCCAGCAGCTTAATGGGACGGAGGGGGGAGACCCAGTACTTC. The rearrangement uses TRBV7-6 and TRBJ2-5; D possibly uses TRBD1 or TRBD2 (6 bases each). Germline loops: CDR1 SGHVS, CDR2 FNYEAQ. The germline V and J ends were trimmed by 2 bases and 5 bases, with 15 bases remaining between them. The CDR3 sequence is 15 residues long.

As concerns this clonotype: A read error may be the cause here, since a much bigger clone is one base away. Here the CDR3 omits its conserved ending phenylalanine or tryptophan, so a read error is the likely source. The chain couples TRBV6-1 to TRBJ1-1; D unclear. The CDR3 sequence is 17 residues long. Germline V lookup: CDR1 MNHNS, CDR2 SASEGT. V was trimmed by 3 bases and J by 0 bases, leaving 17 bases between them. In DNA, the CDR3 is TGTGCCAGCAGTGATTTAATCGTGCGGCTCATGAACACTGAAGCTTTCCTT. It encodes CASSDLIVRLMNTEAFL.

Many counts were recorded for this clonotype. J is TRBJ2-1 and V is TRBV28; 12 positions match TRBD2. The CDR3 covers 15 residues. The germline gives CDR1 MDHEN, CDR2 SYDVKM. Unmatched junction bases numbered 11, after V lost 2 bases and J lost 15 bases. The CDR3 DNA reads TGTGCCAGCAGTTTAACCCCAAGACTAGCGGGAGTTTGGTTCTTC. This sequence encodes CASSLTPRLAGVWFF.